This T cell receptor beta chain was recovered during a study of shared clonotypes between healthy human individuals. In the case of this clone: One end of the junction fails to match germline, which may point to a read error.

The germline CDR1 and CDR2 sequences are DFQATT and SNEGSKA (reference sequence). The CDR3 runs to 11 residues. Repertoires were generated with immunoSEQ multiplex PCR, while TCRdb's copy carries only in-frame clones and drops some. The sample holds 2 million to 2.5 million clones, about 92% seen once. V is TRBV20-1 and J is TRBJ1-2; possibly TRBD1 for D (6 bases). Source material: naive CD4+ T cells from PBMCs. Noted subset: CD45RA+ positively selected. This clonotype was sampled from a man younger than 30 in good health. Some clones in this sample may be carry-over from other donors' samples. The CDR3 DNA follows: TGCAGTGCTACCCGGACAGACCTAGGCCCCTTC. It translates to CSATRTDLGPF.